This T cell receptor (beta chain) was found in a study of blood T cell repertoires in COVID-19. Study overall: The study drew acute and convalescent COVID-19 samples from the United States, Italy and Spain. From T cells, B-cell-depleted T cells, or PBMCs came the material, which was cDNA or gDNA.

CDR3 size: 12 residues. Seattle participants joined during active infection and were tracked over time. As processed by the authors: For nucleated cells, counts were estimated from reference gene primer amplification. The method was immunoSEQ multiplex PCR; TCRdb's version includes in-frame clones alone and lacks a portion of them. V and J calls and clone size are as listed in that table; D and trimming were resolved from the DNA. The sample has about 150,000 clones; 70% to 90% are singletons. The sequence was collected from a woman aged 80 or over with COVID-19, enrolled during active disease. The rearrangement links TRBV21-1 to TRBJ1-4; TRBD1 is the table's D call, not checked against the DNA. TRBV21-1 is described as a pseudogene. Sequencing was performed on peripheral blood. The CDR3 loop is CASRDSREELFF. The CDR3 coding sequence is TGTGCCAGCAGGGACAGTCGGGAAGAACTGTTTTTT.